This entry concerns a single T cell receptor beta chain. This clone was picked up a small number of times. Its antigen is not yet known. Base-call qualities are not available, and no considerably larger clone is one nucleotide away. Library creation used the immunoSEQ multiplex PCR assay. On the study's bioinformatics: A statistical classification framework was developed to diagnose cytomegalovirus status using the catalog of TCR beta chain sequences. In its TCRdb copy, this immuneACCESS table keeps in-frame sequences only and misses some clones. Where compared with another copy, unresolved V genes explain less than half of these, and the others have no known cause. Clone size and V and J calls were adopted from that table, with D and trimming inferred from the DNA. This sample has 100,000 to 150,000 clones in its table, and around nine tenths of those were observed once. 1.5% to 2% of the sample is in the top ten clones.

This specimen belongs to a study of cytomegalovirus exposure and HLA in healthy donors (dated by TCRdb to the late 2010s). Study-wide context: According to a later analysis, one platform produced both the 120 validation repertoires and the 730 or so repertoires of the first cohort. The study was designed to test whether signatures of past pathogen exposure could be identified by cataloging public T cell receptors. In addition to the first cohort of 666 subjects, a separate validation cohort of around 110 different subjects was used. The study combined high-throughput TCR immunosequencing, statistical association of individual TCRs with disease status, and machine learning to predict cytomegalovirus infection status.

Separate from the roughly 650-subject first cohort, the validation cohort of more than 90 subjects was the group to which the donors belonged. Study-wide conclusions, independent of this receptor: While some public TCRs were present in many individuals, most TCR sequences turned up only very rarely across donors. In a later analysis, TCRs clustered in the first cohort were found to also tend to co-occur in the 130 or so validation repertoires, with 94% of cluster scores above 0. A later analysis lacked HLA typing for the validation cohort, so it scored co-occurrence in that cohort across all 110 or so repertoires. It was suggested by the authors that the approach could potentially be generalized to other disease states and immunological phenotypes. The study gave a list of 150 to 200 TCR beta chains associated with cytomegalovirus. The classifier was reported to diagnose cytomegalovirus status with high specificity and sensitivity in both the original cohort and the validation cohort. In vitro tests confirmed that a few of the cytomegalovirus-associated TCR beta chains recognize cytomegalovirus antigens.

This TCR came from a young woman in good health and CMV-seronegative. The sample taken for sequencing was PBMCs.

The CDR3 protein: CASSLAGGSNSPLHF. The bases read TGCGCCAGCAGCTTGGCGGGGGGGTCGAATTCACCCCTCCACTTT. The V and J segments used are TRBV5-1 and TRBJ1-6, with a weak D call of TRBD1 (5 bases match). Between the V and J ends, shortened by 0 bases and 7 bases respectively, the junction contains 11 bases. The germline V gene yields SGHRS for CDR1 and YFSETQ for CDR2. Spanning cysteine to phenylalanine, the CDR3 consists of 15 amino acids. Just the 45-base CDR3 DNA is kept, in frame starting at base 1.